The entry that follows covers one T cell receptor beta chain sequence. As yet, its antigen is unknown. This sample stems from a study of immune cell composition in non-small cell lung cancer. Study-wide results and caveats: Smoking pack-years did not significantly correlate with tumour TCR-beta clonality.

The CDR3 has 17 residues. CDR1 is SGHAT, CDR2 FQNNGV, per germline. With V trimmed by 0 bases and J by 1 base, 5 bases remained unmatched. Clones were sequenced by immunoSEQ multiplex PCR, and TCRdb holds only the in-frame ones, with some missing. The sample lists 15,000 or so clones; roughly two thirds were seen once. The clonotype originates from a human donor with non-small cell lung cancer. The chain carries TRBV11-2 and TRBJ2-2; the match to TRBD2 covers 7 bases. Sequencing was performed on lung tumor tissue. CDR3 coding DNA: TGTGCCAGCAGCTTAGACGGCGGCGGGGGGAACACCGGGGAGCTGTTTTTT. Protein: CASSLDGGGGNTGELFF.